This is a list of T cell receptor beta chains from one sample in a study of identical twins. MiXCR was run by TCRdb on the 5' RACE reads, yielding one entry per CDR3 protein. The table records roughly 150,000 distinct CDR3 sequences, 3% to 4% of them present only once. The sequenced sample consisted of memory T cells sorted from blood. Source of these receptors: a man younger than 35 in good health. Both conserved end residues are part of each CDR3. A D gene is named only where the DNA matches it firmly. The size field is filled for only some rows; it gives once, few, many or a size class.

clone_size	v_call	d_call	j_call	cdr3_nt	cdr3_aa
many	TRBV20-1	NA	TRBJ2-3	TGCAGTGCTAGGACTAGCACAGATACGCAGTATTTT	CSARTSTDTQYF
many	TRBV19	NA	TRBJ2-5	TGTGCCACTTCGGGGTTAAGAAAAGAGACCCAGTACTTC	CATSGLRKETQYF
many	TRBV6-1	TRBD2	TRBJ2-1	TGTGCCAGCAGGACACTAGCGGGGAACGAGCAGTTCTTC	CASRTLAGNEQFF
many	TRBV3-1	TRBD2	TRBJ2-2	TGTGCCAGCAGCCAAGGTCGAGGACTAGCGGGAGGGGAGCTGTTTTTT	CASSQGRGLAGGELFF
many	TRBV20-1	NA	TRBJ1-1	TGCAGTGCTGGTCCCGGGACTGTTAGCAACACTGAAGCTTTCTTT	CSAGPGTVSNTEAFF
many	TRBV29-1	TRBD1	TRBJ2-6	TGCAGCATTGGGACAGGGGCGTTGGGGGCCAACGTCCTGACTTTC	CSIGTGALGANVLTF
NA	TRBV12-3/TRBV12-4	TRBD1	TRBJ1-1	TGTGCCAGCAGTCCCCAAAATTCTACGGGACAGCTGAGAACTGAAGCTTTCTTT	CASSPQNSTGQLRTEAFF
many	TRBV11-2	TRBD1	TRBJ2-2	TGTGCCAGCAGACTCGACAGGGTCGGGTCCGGGGAGCTGTTTTTT	CASRLDRVGSGELFF
NA	TRBV30	NA	TRBJ2-7	TGTGCCCGCCAACTGAAACCCGGGAGCGAGCAGTACTTC	CARQLKPGSEQYF
many	TRBV29-1	TRBD2	TRBJ2-1	TGCAGCGTTGACACTAGCGGGTGGGGGAATGAGCAGTTCTTC	CSVDTSGWGNEQFF
many	TRBV4-3	NA	TRBJ2-1	TGCGCCAGCAGCCAAGGCCTTGTGGCCGAGCAGTTCTTC	CASSQGLVAEQFF
many	TRBV3-1	TRBD2	TRBJ2-3	TGTGCCAGCAGGCCTAGCGGCAGATCCACAGATACGCAGTATTTT	CASRPSGRSTDTQYF
few	TRBV30	TRBD1	TRBJ2-2	TGTGCCGGATCCTCAGGGGGCTTTAGCACCGGGGAGCTGTTTTTT	CAGSSGGFSTGELFF
many	TRBV6-2/TRBV6-3	NA	TRBJ2-5	TGTGCCAGCAGCCGACGAAGGGGGCAAGAGACCCAGTACTTC	CASSRRRGQETQYF
many	TRBV19	TRBD1	TRBJ1-5	TGTGCCAGTACCTCATCAGGGGGCTGGAGCAATCAGCCCCAGCATTTT	CASTSSGGWSNQPQHF
few	TRBV20-1	TRBD1	TRBJ1-1	TGCAGTGCTAGAGCTCACCGGGACAGAGGGAACACTGAAGCTTTCTTT	CSARAHRDRGNTEAFF
NA	TRBV6-2/TRBV6-3	TRBD2	TRBJ2-3	TGTGCCAGCAGTGCGATGACTAGCTCAAACACAGATACGCAGTATTTT	CASSAMTSSNTDTQYF
many	TRBV20-1	NA	TRBJ1-1	TGCAGTGCTGCACGGGGGGACACTGAAGCTTTCTTT	CSAARGDTEAFF
many	TRBV28	NA	TRBJ2-1	TGTGCCAGTCGGTCGAGTGGGAGGGGGGAGCAGTTCTTC	CASRSSGRGEQFF
many	TRBV7-2	NA	TRBJ2-5	TGTGCCAGCAGTACAAGCAGCGGTCCGGCGACCCAGTACTTC	CASSTSSGPATQYF
many	TRBV5-6	TRBD2	TRBJ2-1	TGTGCCAGCAGCTTGCTTGTTAGCGGGATCTCCTACAATGAGCAGTTCTTC	CASSLLVSGISYNEQFF
many	TRBV7-8	TRBD1	TRBJ2-5	TGTGCCAGCAGCCCCAACAGGGGGAGGGAGACCCAGTACTTC	CASSPNRGRETQYF
many	TRBV5-5	NA	TRBJ1-4	TGTGCCAGCAGCTTGATTAGCCTCGCCGGGGAAAAACTGTTTTTT	CASSLISLAGEKLFF
few	TRBV20-1	NA	TRBJ2-1	TGCAGTGCTAGGCGGGCGGGCAGCTCCTACAATGAGCAGTTCTTC	CSARRAGSSYNEQFF
many	TRBV20-1	TRBD1	TRBJ1-1	TGCAGTGCTTACCTCGACAGGGGGCTGACTGAAGCTTTCTTT	CSAYLDRGLTEAFF
NA	TRBV12-2	NA	TRBJ2-3	TGTGCAAGTCCAAACGGGACTAGCGGAAGAGATACGCAGTATTTT	CASPNGTSGRDTQYF
NA	TRBV11-3	TRBD1	TRBJ2-5	TGTGCCAGCAGCTCCACAGGGGGCTTCACAGAGACCCAGTACTTC	CASSSTGGFTETQYF
many	TRBV6-6	NA	TRBJ2-1	TGTGCCAGCAGCCGCGACAGGGAGGGTGAGCAGTTCTTC	CASSRDREGEQFF
many	TRBV6-6	NA	TRBJ2-1	TGTGCCAGCGGCCTCCTTCGCAATGAGCAGTTCTTC	CASGLLRNEQFF
many	TRBV29-1	TRBD1	TRBJ1-1	TGCAGCGTCCGGGACAGGGCGGGAAAGAACACTGAAGCTTTCTTT	CSVRDRAGKNTEAFF
many	TRBV24-1	TRBD1	TRBJ2-3	TGTGCCACCCAGGACAGGTATCGCACAGATACGCAGTATTTT	CATQDRYRTDTQYF
many	TRBV12-3/TRBV12-4	TRBD1	TRBJ2-2	TGTGCCAGCAGCGTAACAGGGGGCGACACCGGGGAGCTGTTTTTT	CASSVTGGDTGELFF
many	TRBV5-1	NA	TRBJ2-3	TGCGCCAGCAGACAAAGCACAGATACGCAGTATTTT	CASRQSTDTQYF
many	TRBV20-1	NA	TRBJ1-6	TGCAGTGCGCGACTGACCGGGAGCTCGGGGAATTCACCCCTCCACTTT	CSARLTGSSGNSPLHF
many	TRBV4-2	NA	TRBJ2-4	TGTGCCAGCAGCCAAGACCTTAGGAACATTCAGTACTTC	CASSQDLRNIQYF
many	TRBV7-9	NA	TRBJ1-1	TGTGCCAGCATGCCCACGATCACTGAAGCTTTCTTT	CASMPTITEAFF
many	TRBV20-1	TRBD1	TRBJ1-1	TGCAGTGCCCGACAGGGGGCGGTGATCACTGAAGCTTTCTTT	CSARQGAVITEAFF
many	TRBV29-1	NA	TRBJ2-2	TGCAGTGGGTTGGACGGGGAGCTGTTTTTT	CSGLDGELFF
many	TRBV7-2	TRBD1	TRBJ1-5	TGTGCCAGCAGCGACAGGGCTAGCAATCAGCCCCAGCATTTT	CASSDRASNQPQHF
many	TRBV9	NA	TRBJ1-4	TGTGCCAGCAGCGTAGGGCAGGGGAGGCCAACTAATGAAAAACTGTTTTTT	CASSVGQGRPTNEKLFF
many	TRBV15	NA	TRBJ2-2	TGTGCCACCAGCTCCGGACGCGCGAACGGGGAGCTGTTTTTT	CATSSGRANGELFF
many	TRBV7-2	NA	TRBJ2-3	TGTGCCAGCAGCTTTAGCTACACAGATACGCAGTATTTT	CASSFSYTDTQYF
many	TRBV12-3/TRBV12-4	TRBD2	TRBJ2-3	TGTGCCAGCAGACCGACTAGCGGGAGAATCGGTACGCAGTATTTT	CASRPTSGRIGTQYF
many	TRBV11-3	NA	TRBJ2-7	TGTGCCAGCAGCTTAGATCTGAGGAACGAGCAGTACTTC	CASSLDLRNEQYF
many	TRBV12-3/TRBV12-4	NA	TRBJ1-5	TGTGCCAGCGCGACAGGAGATCAGCCCCAGCATTTT	CASATGDQPQHF
many	TRBV12-3/TRBV12-4	NA	TRBJ1-6	TGTGCCAGCAGTTTACAGGGAGGGTCACCCCTCCACTTT	CASSLQGGSPLHF
many	TRBV5-1	TRBD2	TRBJ2-7	TGCGCCAGCCGTCCTAGCGGGAGAGGCGAGCAGTACTTC	CASRPSGRGEQYF
many	TRBV12-3/TRBV12-4	NA	TRBJ2-1	TGTGCCAGCAGTTTGGGGGGTGAGCAGTTCTTC	CASSLGGEQFF
many	TRBV7-2	TRBD2	TRBJ2-5	TGTGCCAGCAGCCCAACCCCGGGAGGGGTGGCGACCCAGTACTTC	CASSPTPGGVATQYF
many	TRBV9	NA	TRBJ1-1	TGTGCCAGCAGCGTAGTCCTGAACACTGAAGCTTTCTTT	CASSVVLNTEAFF
NA	TRBV6-1	NA	TRBJ2-3	TGTGCCAGCAGCTCCAACCGGGACTCGTCACAAGATACGCAGTATTTT	CASSSNRDSSQDTQYF
many	TRBV28	NA	TRBJ2-2	TGTGCCAGCAGTTCAACAGGGCCAGGGCGGACCGGGGAGCTGTTTTTT	CASSSTGPGRTGELFF
many	TRBV20-1	NA	TRBJ2-7	TGCAGTGCTAGAGATGGGGGCTACGAGCAGTACTTC	CSARDGGYEQYF
many	TRBV20-1	TRBD2	TRBJ2-1	TGCAGTGCTAGGGGAATAACAAGACTAGCCTATAATGAGCAGTTCTTC	CSARGITRLAYNEQFF
few	TRBV21-1	NA	TRBJ2-1	TGTGCCAGCAGCAAATACCCCTCCCATGAGCAGTTCTTC	CASSKYPSHEQFF
many	TRBV12-3/TRBV12-4	NA	TRBJ1-5	TGTGCCAGCAGAGCAGGAGCTTATAGCAATCAGCCCCAGCATTTT	CASRAGAYSNQPQHF
many	TRBV20-1	NA	TRBJ2-3	TGCAGTGCTCCGGGGACCGCATCTGGCACAGATACGCAGTATTTT	CSAPGTASGTDTQYF